This TCR beta chain was identified during a study of identical twins. Broader study findings: Conclusions were based on cross-sectional statistical analysis, without following the same donors.

For this clonotype: The antigen remains unidentified.

cDNA molecules carried unique molecular identifiers, and template switching added a universal primer site. TCRdb re-called the 5' RACE reads through MiXCR, storing one row per CDR3 protein. The sample lists around 470,000 distinct CDR3 sequences, approximately 15% occurring once. This CDR3 has 13 amino acids. The germline V gene encodes CDR1 MNHNS and CDR2 SASEGT. The V and J ends lost 8 bases and 3 bases respectively, with 14 bases between them. The same data also went into a second study, on yellow fever vaccine responses in identical twins.

This chain connects TRBV6-1 to TRBJ2-7; D remains unclear. Sequenced input: CD4+ T cells sorted from blood. This TCR derives from a woman between 18 and 29 years old in good health. The DNA for the CDR3 is TGTGCCAGCGGTCCGCTAAGGTTCTACGAGCAGTACTTC. Its translation: CASGPLRFYEQYF.